This T cell receptor beta chain is from a study of blood T cell repertoires in COVID-19. Study-wide background: Sites across the United States, Italy and Spain contributed samples from acute and convalescent COVID-19.

Clinical histories supplied by participants themselves formed the basis of cohort assignment. In the authors' methods: Nucleated cell number was recorded as an estimate derived from reference gene primer amplification. Clones were read by immunoSEQ multiplex PCR, and TCRdb kept only the in-frame ones, dropping some. V, J and clone size reflect that table, while D and trimming were determined from the DNA. Found here are approximately 270,000 clones, approximately 90% of them singletons; the top ten hold over 4%. CDR1 and CDR2 from the germline V gene are SGHNT and YYREEE (reference sequence). CDR3 length: 14 residues. V shed 0 bases, J shed 2 bases, and the junction held 1 base outside the gene matches.

The rearrangement links TRBV5-4 to TRBJ2-7; 8 nucleotides align to TRBD2. The sequence derives from a woman in her 30s with acute COVID-19. Sequencing was carried out using PBMCs or T cells enriched from blood (not recorded which). The CDR3 reads CASSLGLAPYEQYF. CDR3 sequence (DNA): TGTGCCAGCAGCTTGGGACTAGCGCCCTACGAGCAGTACTTC.